Following are 2 T cell receptor beta chains from one sample sequenced in a study of shared clonotypes between healthy human individuals. Positively selected for CCR7, the CD45RO-negative cells used as naive CD8 cells excluded terminally differentiated effector memory CD45RA+ cells. The repertoire was sequenced with immunoSEQ multiplex PCR; TCRdb's copy has only in-frame clones and lacks some. The sample gives over 2,000,000 clones, 93% of which show up once; more than 1.5% is in the top ten. Sample: naive CD8+ T cells from PBMCs. Receptors were obtained from a man between 18 and 35 years old in good health. Some clones in this sample may be carry-over from other donors' samples.

This chain uses TRBV7-8 with TRBJ1-2; D perhaps matches TRBD1 (5 bases). The V gene lost 4 bases and the J gene lost 7 bases, with 25 bases spanning the gap. The germline CDR1 and CDR2 sequences are SGHVS and FQNEAQ. The CDR3 totals 17 residues. The CDR3 coding sequence is TGTGCCAGCAGCTCCGACCACGAATTCGGGCGGGACGCTGGCTACACCTTC. It specifies CASSSDHEFGRDAGYTF.

The rearrangement uses TRBV7-9 and TRBJ2-7; 9 bases agree with TRBD2. The CDR3 has 16 residues. V was clipped by 5 bases and J by 2 bases; unmatched bases: 10. Germline V CDR1 and CDR2: SEHNR, FQNEAQ (reference sequence). The CDR3: CASSTVGASGAYEQYF. The CDR3 DNA follows: TGTGCCAGCAGCACCGTGGGGGCTAGCGGGGCCTACGAGCAGTACTTC.